The clone carrying this T cell receptor beta chain was seen a few times. Antigen specificity is unknown. TCRdb reanalysed the RT-PCR reads using MiXCR and keeps one entry per CDR3 protein. The sample carries about 520,000 distinct CDR3 sequences, 6.5% to 8% recorded once. The data belong to a study of response to subunit inactivated influenza vaccine. Regarding the study as a whole: Authors proposed each seasonal influenza vaccination draws in few new T cells.

CDR3 length: 14 residues. V was pared by 6 bases and J by 5 bases, with 7 bases of the junction left unmatched. The sequencing here drew on PBMCs from blood, taken less than 30 months after vaccination. The TCR was taken from a man aged 50 to 69 who received an inactivated influenza vaccine. The chain links TRBV12-3 or TRBV12-4 to TRBJ1-1, with 9 nucleotides matching TRBD1. The CDR3 protein is CASSSTGGATEAFF. CDR3 sequence (DNA): TGTGCCAGCAGCTCTACAGGGGGCGCGACTGAAGCTTTCTTT.